The 10 T cell receptor beta chains below were found in one sample sequenced in a study of identifying expanded T cells in peripheral blood. Only in-frame clones appear in the TCRdb table, and some are missing; sequencing was by immunoSEQ multiplex PCR. This table has about 58,000 clones, approximately 89% appearing once. Sequencing input: blood. Receptors originate from a person aged 18 to 70 in good health.

The chain links TRBV6-1 to TRBJ1-5, with D hard to call. The length of the CDR3 is 12 residues. The ends were cut back, 6 bases at V and 4 bases at J, with 7 bases in the middle. Germline CDR1 and CDR2: MNHNS and SASEGT. The CDR3 DNA sequence: TGTGCCAGCAGGTCGGCAAATCAGCCCCAGCATTTT. Protein product: CASRSANQPQHF.

The chain couples TRBV28 to TRBJ1-1; 10 positions agree with TRBD1. J lost 3 bases, V lost 4 bases, and 8 bases had no gene match. The CDR3 totals 16 residues. The germline V gene has CDR1 MDHEN and CDR2 SYDVKM. The CDR3 coding sequence is TGTGCCAGCAGTTCCTGGACAGGGGGTATGGACACTGAAGCTTTCTTT. Its translation: CASSSWTGGMDTEAFF.

This clone was picked up a small number of times. The chain recombines TRBV7-9 with TRBJ1-4; D possibly corresponds to TRBD1 (5 bases). The CDR3 has 15 residues. The germline V gene encodes CDR1 SEHNR and CDR2 FQNEAQ (reference sequence). V lost 1 base, J lost 2 bases, and 8 bases lay in between. CDR3 in amino acids: CASSLVGQTNEKLFF. As DNA, the CDR3 is TGTGCCAGCAGCTTAGTGGGGCAGACTAATGAAAAACTGTTTTTT.

J is TRBJ2-1 and V is TRBV7-8, with 11 bases aligning to TRBD2. With V trimmed by 2 bases and J by 9 bases, 6 bases remained unmatched. CDR1 and CDR2 from the germline V gene are SGHVS and FQNEAQ. This CDR3 contains 15 residues. CDR3: CASSLTLAGDGEQFF. For the CDR3, the DNA is TGTGCCAGCAGCTTAACACTAGCGGGGGACGGTGAGCAGTTCTTC.

The CDR3 sequence is CASSLDGGFSYGYTF. CDR3 in DNA: TGCGCCAGCAGCTTGGACGGGGGTTTTAGCTATGGCTACACCTTC. This chain uses TRBV5-1 with TRBJ1-2, with D possibly TRBD1 on 5 matching bases. The CDR3 spans 15 residues. Germline CDR1 reads SGHRS; CDR2 reads YFSETQ. Trimming stripped 0 bases from V and 4 bases from J, with 13 bases between.

J is TRBJ1-1 and V is TRBV28; perhaps TRBD1 as D (6 bases). The CDR3 has 14 amino acids. CDR1 is MDHEN and CDR2 is SYDVKM in the germline V gene. V was cut by 6 bases and J by 4 bases, with 15 bases left in between. The CDR3 reads CASSPAGGLTEAFF. CDR3 nucleotide sequence: TGTGCCAGCAGCCCCGCGGGGGGGCTCACTGAAGCTTTCTTT.

The V and J genes are TRBV10-1 and TRBJ2-3; 8 bases align to TRBD2. Trimming at V came to 5 bases and at J to 2 bases, leaving 6 bases not matched to a gene. The CDR3 covers 15 residues. CDR1 is WNHNN and CDR2 is SYGVQD in the germline V gene (reference sequence). In DNA form, the CDR3 reads TGCGCCAGCAGTTCTCATAGCGGGGTCACAGATACGCAGTATTTT. Amino acids: CASSSHSGVTDTQYF.

For the CDR3, the DNA is TGTGCCAGTTCCACTGGGGGAAGCCCTGAAGACAATGAAAAACTGTTTTTT. Translation gives CASSTGGSPEDNEKLFF. The rearrangement uses TRBV19 and TRBJ1-4, with D possibly TRBD1 on 5 matching bases. Trimming removed 8 bases at V and 5 bases at J, with 24 bases between. Germline V gene sequence: CDR1 LNHDA, CDR2 SQIVND (reference sequence). The CDR3 is made up of 17 amino acids.

V and J are TRBV4-3 and TRBJ2-2; D gene uncertain. Between the trimmed V and J ends, which lost 0 bases and 5 bases, there was a span of 10 bases. The length of the CDR3 is 15 residues. Germline values: CDR1 LGHNA, CDR2 YSLEER. CDR3 loop: CASSQDYAVTGELFF. The CDR3 DNA reads TGCGCCAGCAGCCAAGACTATGCCGTAACCGGGGAGCTGTTTTTT.

The genes are TRBV10-3 and TRBJ2-5; 8 bases map to TRBD1. Trimming took 4 bases from V and 7 from J; bases not matched to a gene: 11. Per germline, CDR1 ENHRY and CDR2 SYGVKD. This CDR3 region has 15 residues. The DNA for the CDR3 is TGTGCCATCAGTGGAACCGGGACAGGACATGGGACCCAGTACTTC. Translation gives CAISGTGTGHGTQYF.